These 24 T cell receptor beta chains originate from one sample sequenced in a study of cytomegalovirus exposure and HLA in healthy donors. Use of 60 Vbeta and 13 Jbeta primers characterized the PCR. TCRdb's table, derived via immunoSEQ multiplex PCR, lists solely in-frame clones and lacks some. Of around 120,000 clones in the sample, approximately 70% were seen once. The sample consisted of PBMCs. These receptors were taken from a middle-aged man in good health and CMV-seropositive.

The chain uses TRBV13 and TRBJ1-6; 10 nucleotides agree with TRBD1. Losses at the gene ends were 3 bases for V and 10 bases for J; bases not matched to a gene: 3. The CDR3 consists of 14 residues. The V gene's germline CDR1 is PRHDT and CDR2 FYEKMQ (reference sequence). The CDR3 region is CASSFGQGDSPLHF. The CDR3 DNA reads as TGTGCCAGCAGCTTCGGACAGGGGGACTCACCCCTCCACTTT.

This chain joins TRBV10-3 and TRBJ2-2; TRBD2 matches 8 bases. CDR1 and CDR2 (germline): ENHRY, SYGVKD. V shed 0 bases, J shed 1 base, and the junction held 1 base outside the gene matches. The CDR3 has 16 residues. CDR3 protein: CAISESAGGNTGELFF. Written as DNA, the CDR3 is TGTGCCATCAGTGAGTCCGCGGGAGGGAACACCGGGGAGCTGTTTTTT.

The rearrangement links TRBV5-1 to TRBJ2-1; 10 nucleotides align to TRBD2. The J segment lost 5 bases and the V segment lost 5 bases, leaving 13 bases of the junction unmatched. The CDR3 has 17 residues. The germline V gene encodes CDR1 SGHRS and CDR2 YFSETQ. The CDR3 DNA reads as TGCGCCAGCAGTTTGTCTAGCGGGAGCACCGTCCACAATGAGCAGTTCTTC. Protein sequence: CASSLSSGSTVHNEQFF.

The rearrangement links TRBV2 to TRBJ2-7; D is undetermined. The CDR3 is 13 amino acids. Trimming pared 1 base from V and 6 bases from J, leaving 10 bases between. Germline CDR1 SNHLY, CDR2 FYNNEI. The CDR3 reads CASSEGRTSEQYV. Written as DNA, the CDR3 is TGTGCCAGCAGTGAAGGGCGCACCAGCGAGCAGTACGTC.

The V call is TRBV12-2, the J call TRBJ1-1; the D call of TRBD1 is as the table states it, not checked on the DNA. TRBV12-2 is a pseudogene. The CDR3 loop spans 14 amino acids. CDR3 DNA: TGTGCAAGTCGCTTATACCCAGGGGAAGTGGAAGCTTTCTTT. This codes for CASRLYPGEVEAFF.

This chain links TRBV2 with TRBJ2-5; TRBD1 matches 8 bases. The DNA end is more similar to TRBJ2-7, so the J call may be wrong. CDR3 length: 14 residues. The V gene's germline CDR1 is SNHLY and CDR2 FYNNEI. The CDR3 spells CASTYGTGSYEQYF. The CDR3 DNA reads as TGTGCCAGCACCTATGGGACAGGCTCCTACGAGCAGTACTTC.

The V call is TRBV6-5, the J call TRBJ1-1, with D unclear. CDR1 and CDR2 from the germline V gene are MNHEY and SVGAGI. The CDR3 extends over 14 amino acids. Trimming removed 7 bases from V and 3 bases from J, with 15 bases in between. This chain's CDR3 is CASIPRKTHTEAFF. The CDR3 coding sequence is TGTGCCAGCATCCCCCGGAAGACACACACTGAAGCTTTCTTT.

The chain has TRBV19 and TRBJ2-3; 8 bases agree with TRBD1. In germline, CDR1 is LNHDA, CDR2 SQIVND (reference sequence). After removal of 2 bases from V and 2 bases from J, the junction contained 3 bases not matched to a gene. This CDR3 is built from 15 residues. The CDR3 is CASSISGGLTDTQYF. The CDR3 bases are TGTGCCAGTAGTATATCAGGGGGCCTCACAGATACGCAGTATTTT.

This clone has only one observation. The chain joins TRBV2 to TRBJ1-1; 8 bases match TRBD1. Germline CDR1 and CDR2: SNHLY and FYNNEI. The CDR3 is 15 residues long. With V trimmed by 4 bases and J by 4 bases, 8 bases remained unmatched. In DNA form, the CDR3 reads TGTGCCAGCAGTGGGCCGGAGACAGGGGCCACTGAAGCTTTCTTT. Its protein is CASSGPETGATEAFF.

The CDR3 bases are TGTGCCAGCAGTGACCGGGACACCTCCTACGAGCAGTACGTC. This encodes CASSDRDTSYEQYV. The chain recombines TRBV6-1 with TRBJ2-7; D might be TRBD1 (6 bases). CDR3 length equals 14 residues. The V end lost 3 bases, the J end lost 0 bases, and 9 bases lay between the germline ends. The germline CDR1 and CDR2 sequences are MNHNS and SASEGT.

The chain links TRBV2 to TRBJ1-5; 7 nucleotides agree with TRBD1. CDR1 is SNHLY and CDR2 is FYNNEI in the germline V gene. V was pared by 3 bases and J by 6 bases, with 8 bases of the junction left unmatched. This CDR3 contains 15 residues. CDR3 residues: CASSDGTAIRQPQHF. In DNA, the CDR3 is TGTGCCAGCAGTGACGGGACAGCTATCCGTCAGCCCCAGCATTTT.

A few counts support this clone. V is TRBV7-8 and J is TRBJ2-3; D might be TRBD2 (6 bases). V shed 7 bases and J shed 3 bases, with 20 bases lying between them. The CDR3 totals 16 residues. Per germline, CDR1 SGHVS and CDR2 FQNEAQ. CDR3 coding DNA: TGTGCCAGCACCCCCCTGGAGGGAGGACGGACAGATACGCAGTATTTT. Its protein product is CASTPLEGGRTDTQYF.

The chain is built from TRBV14 and TRBJ2-1; weak D call: TRBD2 (5 bases). The CDR3 spans 14 residues. CDR1 is SGHDN and CDR2 is FVKESK in the germline V gene. V lost 0 bases and J 8 bases, leaving 11 bases between the germline ends. This CDR3 is CASSQDGSADEQFF. CDR3 bases: TGTGCCAGCAGCCAAGACGGTAGCGCCGATGAGCAGTTCTTC.

This clone was picked up a small number of times. This sequence joins TRBV6-5 and TRBJ1-3, with TRBD1 identical over 9 bases. There are 15 residues in the CDR3. Germline CDR1 is MNHEY and CDR2 is SVGAGI. V shed 2 bases and J 8 bases; nucleotides not matched to a gene: 7. Here the CDR3 reads CASSYLGQGRDTIYF. The CDR3 nucleotides read TGTGCCAGCAGTTACCTTGGACAGGGGAGGGACACCATATATTTT.

The rearrangement uses TRBV28 and TRBJ2-2, with TRBD1 matching over 8 bases. The CDR3 spans 15 residues. Looked up from germline, CDR1 is MDHEN and CDR2 is SYDVKM. J gave up 7 bases and V 5 bases, and 9 bases lay outside the gene matches. The CDR3 region has the DNA TGTGCCAGCAGTCGGGACAGGCAGAGGGACGGGGAGCTGTTTTTT. Encoded protein: CASSRDRQRDGELFF.

In this sample, this clone turned up once. Other DNA variants within this sample encode the same CDR3. DNA of the CDR3: TGTGCCTGGTACGGAGGAGCGGGAGGGATTGGCGAGCAGTACTTC. As protein: CAWYGGAGGIGEQYF. This chain connects TRBV30 to TRBJ2-7, with 10 bases identical to TRBD2. CDR3 length equals 15 residues. Trimming took 5 bases from V and 6 from J; bases not matched to a gene: 13. Germline CDR1 is GTSNPN and CDR2 is SVGIG (reference sequence).

The chain employs TRBV4-3 and TRBJ2-1; 7 bases align to TRBD2. V shed 1 base and J 8 bases; nucleotides not matched to a gene: 5. Germline V gene sequence: CDR1 LGHNA, CDR2 YSLEER. The CDR3 length is 14 residues. CDR3 DNA sequence: TGCGCCAGCAGCCAAGTGGGGGGGAACGATGAGCAGTTCTTC. It specifies CASSQVGGNDEQFF.

V gene TRBV6-4 combines with J gene TRBJ1-5; D is unresolved. Germline V CDR1 and CDR2: MRHNA, SNTAGT. This CDR3 is 14 amino acids long. V lost 0 bases, J lost 6 bases, and 9 bases lay in between. The CDR3 loop reads CASSDSQASQPQHF. CDR3 nucleotides: TGTGCCAGCAGTGACTCCCAGGCGAGTCAGCCCCAGCATTTT.

The chain has TRBV5-1 and TRBJ2-5; D remains unclear. The CDR3 covers 13 residues. Germline V gives CDR1 SGHRS, CDR2 YFSETQ. V was cut by 2 bases and J by 2 bases, with 7 bases left in between. The CDR3, as DNA: TGCGCCAGCAGCTTTAAGGAGCAAGAGACCCAGTACTTC. As protein: CASSFKEQETQYF.

This chain uses TRBV7-3 with TRBJ1-1; D remains ambiguous. Trimming took 0 bases from V and 2 from J, leaving 10 bases between them. The CDR3 is 15 amino acids. The germline V gene encodes CDR1 SGHTA and CDR2 FQGTGA. The CDR3 region has the DNA TGTGCCAGCAGCTTAACCGGACTCGGCAACACTGAAGCTTTCTTT. Encoded protein: CASSLTGLGNTEAFF.

The chain uses TRBV30 and TRBJ2-7, with a tentative D call TRBD2 (6 bases). The CDR3 is made up of 13 amino acids. The germline CDR1 and CDR2 sequences are GTSNPN and SVGIG (reference sequence). V dropped 3 bases and J dropped 2 bases, with 11 bases sitting between them. The CDR3 bases are TGTGCCTGGAGCCGGGACTCCACCTACGAGCAGTACTTC. Its protein is CAWSRDSTYEQYF.

The chain is built from TRBV7-8 and TRBJ1-3, with D tentatively TRBD1 (5 bases). Deletions cut 2 bases from V and 4 bases from J, with 18 bases between. The germline V gene has CDR1 SGHVS and CDR2 FQNEAQ. There are 17 residues in the CDR3. CDR3 residues: CASSLQGISLSGNTIYF. The CDR3 nucleotides are TGTGCCAGCAGCTTACAGGGAATCTCTCTGTCAGGAAACACCATATATTTT.

This clone was picked up a small number of times. This rearrangement joins TRBV5-1 to TRBJ2-1; 8 bases are shared with TRBD2. The CDR3 runs 16 residues. Germline V CDR1 and CDR2: SGHRS, YFSETQ. Trimming cost V 2 bases and J 2 bases; bases outside gene matches: 6. Here the CDR3 reads CASSFVLAVTYNEQFF. CDR3 nucleotides: TGCGCCAGCAGCTTCGTACTAGCGGTGACCTACAATGAGCAGTTCTTC.

This sequence joins TRBV15 and TRBJ2-5; TRBD1 matches at 7 bases. V was clipped by 5 bases and J by 5 bases; unmatched bases: 8. CDR1 and CDR2 from the germline V gene are LNHNV and YYDKDF (reference sequence). CDR3 length equals 14 residues. DNA for the CDR3: TGTGCCACCAGCTCGCGACAGGGCATGGAGACCCAGTACTTC. Translation: CATSSRQGMETQYF.